This is a list of T cell receptor beta chains from one sample in a study of healthy donors' naive CD4 and CD8 T cells. MiXCR was run by TCRdb on the reads, yielding one entry per CDR3 protein. The top ten clones hold more than 2% of a sample with approximately 180,000 distinct CDR3 sequences, under 85% of them seen once. Sequencing used naive CD4+ and CD8+ T cells sorted from blood, pooled from several donors. The receptors derive from a pool of human donors in good health; the sample pools cells from several healthy donors. The CDR3 runs from the conserved cysteine through the conserved F or W. A D gene is named only where the DNA matches it firmly. Size tells how often a clone was seen (once, few, many) or the class of an expanded clone, and some rows leave it out.

.,TRBJ2-7,TRBV28,.,TGTGCCAGCACCCCCAGGGGGGGCCCCTACGAGCAGTACTTC,CASTPRGGPYEQYF
.,TRBJ2-5,TRBV5-4,.,TGTGCCAGCAGCGCCTTAAGGAGAGAGACCCAGTACTTC,CASSALRRETQYF
TRBD1,TRBJ2-7,TRBV27,.,TGTGCCAGCTCTACCCCGGGACAGGGGAAGGCCGAGCAGTACTTC,CASSTPGQGKAEQYF
TRBD1,TRBJ1-1,TRBV20-1,.,TGCAGCGCCGGGACAGGGGCCTTGAACACTGAAGCTTTCTTT,CSAGTGALNTEAFF
.,TRBJ2-3,TRBV12-3/TRBV12-4,.,TGTGCCAGCAGTAGGGACTTCACAGATACGCAGTATTTT,CASSRDFTDTQYF
.,TRBJ1-1,TRBV29-1,.,TGCAGCGTTGGGCCCCAGCAGGGGAACACTGAAGCTTTCTTT,CSVGPQQGNTEAFF
.,TRBJ1-5,TRBV6-5,once,TGTGCCAGCAGTCCGGGACCGAGTCAGCCCCAGCATTTT,CASSPGPSQPQHF
.,TRBJ2-1,TRBV27,.,TGTGCCAGCAGTTTAGACGTTTTCTACAATGAGCAGTTCTTC,CASSLDVFYNEQFF
.,TRBJ2-5,TRBV5-1,.,TGCGCCAGCAGCCGTGGGGTAACGGATCAAGAGACCCAGTACTTC,CASSRGVTDQETQYF
.,TRBJ1-1,TRBV12-3/TRBV12-4,many,TGTGCCAGCAATAACATCCGTAGGGGGTTTCGCACTGAAGCTTTCTTT,CASNNIRRGFRTEAFF
.,TRBJ1-2,TRBV6-5,.,TGTGCCAGCAGTTACTACGGAAGGGGAACGGGCTACACCTTC,CASSYYGRGTGYTF
.,TRBJ2-7,TRBV19,.,TGTGCCAGTAGTATAGGAGGGAACGAGCAGTACTTC,CASSIGGNEQYF
.,TRBJ2-1,TRBV29-1,.,TGCAGCGTTTGGTACACAAACAATGAGCAGTTCTTC,CSVWYTNNEQFF
.,TRBJ2-5,TRBV30,.,TGTGCCTGGAGTGAAGTGTGGCCGTACCAAGAGACCCAGTACTTC,CAWSEVWPYQETQYF
.,TRBJ2-5,TRBV30,.,TGTGCCTGGTCTCAGGCTCGAGAGACCCAGTACTTC,CAWSQARETQYF
.,TRBJ1-1,TRBV29-1,.,TGCAGCGTTGAGACCGTTAGCATGAACACTGAAGCTTTCTTT,CSVETVSMNTEAFF
TRBD1,TRBJ2-7,TRBV5-4,.,TGTGCCAGCAGCTTGGAGGGGACAGGGTCCTACGAGCAGTACTTC,CASSLEGTGSYEQYF
.,TRBJ2-7,TRBV6-2/TRBV6-3,.,TGTGCCAGCAGTTACTCCCGCGAGCAGTACTTC,CASSYSREQYF
TRBD1,TRBJ1-6,TRBV19,few,TGTGCCAGTAGTGCGGGACAGGGGGCACCCCTCCACTTT,CASSAGQGAPLHF
TRBD1,TRBJ1-5,TRBV18,.,TGTGCCAGCTCAGGAGGGACAGCCTATCAGCCCCAGCATTTT,CASSGGTAYQPQHF
.,TRBJ2-7,TRBV29-1,.,TGCAGCGTTGAAGAAGGGATATACAGCAAGAGCTCCTACGAGCAGTACTTC,CSVEEGIYSKSSYEQYF
.,TRBJ2-7,TRBV29-1,.,TGCAGCGTCCGGACAACCACCTACGAGCAGTACTTC,CSVRTTTYEQYF
.,TRBJ2-3,TRBV29-1,.,TGCAGCGTTGAAGATTTGGGGTACACAGATACGCAGTATTTT,CSVEDLGYTDTQYF
.,TRBJ2-2,TRBV15,.,TGTGCCACCAGCACAGGGAGGAACACCGGGGAGCTGTTTTTT,CATSTGRNTGELFF
.,TRBJ2-1,TRBV27,once,TGTGCCAGCAGTTTAGTGTACAATGAGCAGTTCTTC,CASSLVYNEQFF
.,TRBJ2-7,TRBV20-1,.,TGCAGTGCTGACCCTAAACTAGTTGGGTCCTACGAGCAGTACTTC,CSADPKLVGSYEQYF
.,TRBJ1-1,TRBV7-9,few,TGTGCCAGCAGCCACCCAGGGGACACTGAAGCTTTCTTT,CASSHPGDTEAFF
.,TRBJ2-1,TRBV19,.,TGTGCCAGTAGCGACAGATTAGAGCAGTTCTTC,CASSDRLEQFF
TRBD2,TRBJ2-3,TRBV6-5,.,TGTGCCAGCAGTTCTGGACTAGCGGGAGTGGGGACAGATACGCAGTATTTT,CASSSGLAGVGTDTQYF
TRBD1,TRBJ2-2,TRBV12-3/TRBV12-4,.,TGTGCCAGCAGACAAACAGGGGTGAACACCGGGGAGCTGTTTTTT,CASRQTGVNTGELFF
.,TRBJ2-6,TRBV12-3/TRBV12-4,.,TGTGCCAGCAAGTTCTTTGGGGCCAACGTCCTGACTTTC,CASKFFGANVLTF
.,TRBJ2-7,TRBV4-1,.,TGCGCCAGCAGCCAAGAGGCCCACGGCTACGAGCAGTACTTC,CASSQEAHGYEQYF
.,TRBJ2-1,TRBV5-1,.,TGCGCCAGCAGCTTGGAACAGGGAACGCGAAATGAGCAGTTCTTC,CASSLEQGTRNEQFF
.,TRBJ2-7,TRBV27,.,TGTGCCAGCAGTTTAAACCAGGTCTCCTACGAGCAGTACTTC,CASSLNQVSYEQYF
TRBD2,TRBJ2-3,TRBV11-2,.,TGTGCCAGCAGTCGTGGACTAGCGTTTTCAGATACGCAGTATTTT,CASSRGLAFSDTQYF
TRBD2,TRBJ2-1,TRBV30,.,TGTGCCTGGGGTCAACTAGCGGGGGGATTTAATGAGCAGTTCTTC,CAWGQLAGGFNEQFF
.,TRBJ2-2,TRBV27,.,TGTGCCAGCAGCATCGCGGCGGAGCTGTTTTTT,CASSIAAELFF
.,TRBJ1-5,TRBV6-6,.,TGTGCCAGCAGTTACTCTCCCCTCTCCGGGACGACTAATCAGCCCCAGCATTTT,CASSYSPLSGTTNQPQHF
.,TRBJ2-3,TRBV29-1,.,TGCAGCGTTGAAGCGCCTCTAGGCACAGATACGCAGTATTTT,CSVEAPLGTDTQYF
.,TRBJ2-7,TRBV29-1,.,TGCAGTCGTATATACGAGCAGTACTTC,CSRIYEQYF
.,TRBJ2-7,TRBV10-3,.,TGTGCCATCAGTGATATGATCTTCGTAGCCTACGAGCAGTACTTC,CAISDMIFVAYEQYF
.,TRBJ2-2,TRBV6-4,.,TGTGCCAGCAGTGAATGGGGCGCCGGGGAGCTGTTTTTT,CASSEWGAGELFF
.,TRBJ2-1,TRBV27,once,TGTGCCAGCAGTTTCCCGAGCGGCGGGCACAATGAGCAGTTCTTC,CASSFPSGGHNEQFF
TRBD1,TRBJ1-4,TRBV6-5,.,TGTGCCAGCAGTCGATGGACAGGGTTTAATGAAAAACTGTTTTTT,CASSRWTGFNEKLFF
TRBD2,TRBJ2-1,TRBV19,.,TGTGCTCACCCGGGGGACGGGAGGACCCGGTTGAGTGAGCAGTTCTTC,CAHPGDGRTRLSEQFF
TRBD1,TRBJ2-7,TRBV5-4,.,TGTGCCAGCAGTCTAAGACAGGGGGCGCGTTACGAGCAGTACTTC,CASSLRQGARYEQYF
TRBD2,TRBJ2-1,TRBV6-2/TRBV6-3,few,TGTGCCAGCAGTTACGGACTAGCGCTGAGCTCCTACAATGAGCAGTTCTTC,CASSYGLALSSYNEQFF
.,TRBJ2-7,TRBV19,.,TGTGCCAGTAGTATTGCACAGGGAAACGAGCAGTACTTC,CASSIAQGNEQYF
.,TRBJ1-2,TRBV6-6,.,TGTGCCAGCAGCGGACCGGGGGGCTATGGCTACACCTTC,CASSGPGGYGYTF
.,TRBJ1-4,TRBV10-3,few,TGTGCCATCAGTGAGTCGGGGAGGCTTGGAGAAAAACTGTTTTTT,CAISESGRLGEKLFF
.,TRBJ2-2,TRBV20-1,.,TGCAGTGCCCACAAAGGCGGGACGAACACCGGGGAGCTGTTTTTT,CSAHKGGTNTGELFF
.,TRBJ2-7,TRBV6-5,.,TGTGCCAGCAGTTACCTGTGGGGCCGGTACGAGCAGTACTTC,CASSYLWGRYEQYF
TRBD2,TRBJ2-5,TRBV11-2,few,TGTGCCAGCAGCTTCCGGGGGGGCATATTTCAGACCCAGTACTTC,CASSFRGGIFQTQYF